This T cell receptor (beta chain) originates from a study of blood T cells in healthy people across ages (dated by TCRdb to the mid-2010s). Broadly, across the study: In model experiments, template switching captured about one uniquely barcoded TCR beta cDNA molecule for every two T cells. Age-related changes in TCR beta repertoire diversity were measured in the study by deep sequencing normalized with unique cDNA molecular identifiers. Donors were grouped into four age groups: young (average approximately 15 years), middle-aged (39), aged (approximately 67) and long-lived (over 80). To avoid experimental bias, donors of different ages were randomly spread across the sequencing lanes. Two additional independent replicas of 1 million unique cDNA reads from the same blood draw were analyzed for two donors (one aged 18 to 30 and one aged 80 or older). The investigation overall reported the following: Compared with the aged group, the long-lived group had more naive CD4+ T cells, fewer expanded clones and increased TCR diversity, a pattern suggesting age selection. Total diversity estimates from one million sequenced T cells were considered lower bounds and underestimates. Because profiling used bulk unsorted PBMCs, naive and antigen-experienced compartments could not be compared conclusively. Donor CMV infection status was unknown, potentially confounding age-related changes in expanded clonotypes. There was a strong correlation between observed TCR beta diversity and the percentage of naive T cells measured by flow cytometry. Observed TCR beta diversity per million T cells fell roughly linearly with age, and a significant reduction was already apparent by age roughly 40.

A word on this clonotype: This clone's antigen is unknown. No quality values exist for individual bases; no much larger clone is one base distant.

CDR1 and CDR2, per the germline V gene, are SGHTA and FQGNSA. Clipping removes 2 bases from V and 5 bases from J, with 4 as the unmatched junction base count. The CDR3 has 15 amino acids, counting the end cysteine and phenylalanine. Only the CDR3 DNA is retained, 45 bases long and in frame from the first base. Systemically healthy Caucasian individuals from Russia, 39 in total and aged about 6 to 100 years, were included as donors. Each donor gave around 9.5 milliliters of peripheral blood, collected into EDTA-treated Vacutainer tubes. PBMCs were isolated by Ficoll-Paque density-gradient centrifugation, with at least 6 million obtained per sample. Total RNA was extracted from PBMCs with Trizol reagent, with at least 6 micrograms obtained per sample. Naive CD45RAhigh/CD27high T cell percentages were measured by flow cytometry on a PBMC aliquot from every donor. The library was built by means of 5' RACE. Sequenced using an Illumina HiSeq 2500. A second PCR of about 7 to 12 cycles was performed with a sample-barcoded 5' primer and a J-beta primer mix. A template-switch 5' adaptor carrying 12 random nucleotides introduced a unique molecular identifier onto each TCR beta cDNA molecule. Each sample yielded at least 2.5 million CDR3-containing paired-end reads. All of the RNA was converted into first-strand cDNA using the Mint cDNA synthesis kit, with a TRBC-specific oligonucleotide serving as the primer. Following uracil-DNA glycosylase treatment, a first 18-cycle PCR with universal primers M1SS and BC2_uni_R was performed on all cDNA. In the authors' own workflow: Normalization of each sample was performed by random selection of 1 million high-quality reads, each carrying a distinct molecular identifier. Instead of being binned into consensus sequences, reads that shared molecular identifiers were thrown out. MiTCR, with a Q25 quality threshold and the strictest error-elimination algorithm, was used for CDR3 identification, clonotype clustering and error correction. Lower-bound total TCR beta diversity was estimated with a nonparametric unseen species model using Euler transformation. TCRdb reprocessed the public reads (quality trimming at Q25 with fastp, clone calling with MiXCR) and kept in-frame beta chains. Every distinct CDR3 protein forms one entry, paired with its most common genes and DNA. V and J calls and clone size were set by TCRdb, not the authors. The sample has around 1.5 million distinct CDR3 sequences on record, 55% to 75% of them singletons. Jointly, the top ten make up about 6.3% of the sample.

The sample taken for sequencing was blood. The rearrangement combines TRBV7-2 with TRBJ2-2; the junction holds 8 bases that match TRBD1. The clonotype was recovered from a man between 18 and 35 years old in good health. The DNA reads TGTGCCAGCAGCTTACCAGGGGGCGCGACCGGGGAGCTGTTTTTT. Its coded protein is CASSLPGGATGELFF.